What follows are 5 T cell receptor beta chains derived from one specimen sequenced in a study of molecular identifiers for immune sequencing clone quantification. TCRdb redid the calling of the PCR reads with MiXCR, one entry per CDR3 protein. Counted here are 300,000 to 350,000 distinct CDR3 sequences, roughly 23% occurring once; the ten biggest clones make up about 0.79%. Sequenced: naive CD8+ T cells from blood, with Jurkat cell RNA spiked in. Subset defined: FACS-sorted CD8+CD4-CCR7+CD45RA+ naive T cells. These TCRs come from a human donor in good health. Some libraries in this study had Jurkat cell RNA spiked in.

This clonotype was seen repeatedly, ten times or more. The chain recombines TRBV12-5 with TRBJ2-7; possibly TRBD2 for D (6 bases). CDR3 length equals 14 residues. Germline CDR1 is LGHNT and CDR2 is FRNRAP. V gave up 9 bases and J gave up 0 bases, with 15 bases separating them. The CDR3 nucleotides read TGTGCTAGCGGAGGGGCGGGGAACTCCTACGAGCAGTACTTC. It translates to CASGGAGNSYEQYF. The entire variable domain, with the rest obtained from reference TRBV12-5 and TRBJ2-7, is as follows: DARVTQTPRHKVTEMGQEVTMRCQPILGHNTVFWYRQTMMQGLELLAYFRNRAPLDDSGMPKDRFSAEMPDATLATLKIQPSEPRDSAVYFCASGGAGNSYEQYFGPGTRLTVT.

A few counts support this clonotype. V is TRBV6-1 and J is TRBJ1-4; D remains unclear. Germline loops: CDR1 MNHNS, CDR2 SASEGT. This CDR3 has 15 amino acids. Trimming stripped 2 bases from V and 5 bases from J, with 12 bases between. The CDR3 DNA reads TGTGCCAGCAGTGAAATCGGTCAGACGAATGAAAAACTGTTTTTT. It translates to CASSEIGQTNEKLFF.

In this sample, this clonotype turned up a few times. This rearrangement joins TRBV20-1 to TRBJ2-3; D is possibly TRBD2 (6 bases). The CDR3 sequence is 17 residues long. Germline lookup yields CDR1 DFQATT and CDR2 SNEGSKA (reference sequence). The V and J ends lost 6 bases and 2 bases respectively, with 24 bases between them. The CDR3 sequence: CSATPEALAGHTDTQYF. Written as DNA, the CDR3 is TGCAGTGCAACTCCCGAAGCGCTCGCGGGGCACACAGATACGCAGTATTTT.

As to this clonotype: Germline and junction disagree at one end, which may indicate a read error. V is TRBV18 and J is TRBJ1-1, with 7 positions matching TRBD1. This CDR3 region has 15 residues. Germline CDR1 reads KGHSH; CDR2 reads LQKENI. As DNA, the CDR3 is TGTGCCAGCCCACCAGGGGACAGTAGGAACACTGAAGCTTTCTTT. Protein product: CASPPGDSRNTEAFF.

As for this clonotype: This may come from a read error, since a much larger clone is one base off. The chain joins TRBV13 to TRBJ1-2, with TRBD1 identical over 8 bases. Germline V gene sequence: CDR1 PRHDT, CDR2 FYEKMQ (reference sequence). The CDR3 contains 17 residues. V lost 7 bases, J lost 2 bases, and 15 bases stayed unmatched. DNA of the CDR3: TGTGCCAGCACCAACCCGGGACAGGCTATACGGAACTATGGCTACACCTTC. Its translation: CASTNPGQAIRNYGYTF.